The 8 T cell receptor beta chains listed next were all sequenced from one sample in a study of CD8 T cells in Susac syndrome. Random hexamers were used to reverse transcribe the RNA input (about 0.45 to 1 ug). Via MiXCR, TCRdb re-called the immunoSEQ multiplex PCR reads, giving one row per CDR3 protein. Among about 300,000 distinct CDR3 sequences, about 88% were seen once, and the ten largest hold around 0.2%. Material: CD8+ T cells from PBMCs. Every receptor here comes from a human donor with multiple sclerosis.

The rearrangement uses TRBV7-9 and TRBJ2-1; D is perhaps TRBD1 (5 bases). The germline V and J ends were trimmed by 10 bases and 6 bases, with 13 bases remaining between them. The CDR3 runs 12 residues. Germline CDR1 reads SEHNR; CDR2 reads FQNEAQ (reference sequence). CDR3 in amino acids: CATRTGFNEQFF. Written as DNA, the CDR3 is TGTGCCACACGTACAGGATTCAATGAGCAGTTCTTC. Filled out from reference TRBV7-9 and TRBJ2-1, the complete variable domain reads DTGVSQNPRHKITKRGQNVTFRCDPISEHNRLYWYRQTLGQGPEFLTYFQNEAQLEKSRLLSDRFSAERPKGSFSTLEIQRTEQGDSAMYLCATRTGFNEQFFGPGTRLTVL.

As to this clonotype: The CDR3 carries no conserved terminal phenylalanine or tryptophan, so it likely arises from a read error. The chain employs TRBV29-1 and TRBJ1-1, with D maybe TRBD1 (6 bases). Trimming cost V 6 bases and J 6 bases, with 20 bases left between them. CDR3 length equals 14 residues. CDR1 is SQVTM and CDR2 is ANQGSEA in the germline V gene. As DNA, the CDR3 is TGCAGCGTACTAGGGGGGGGGCTCGCCCCTGAAGCTTTCTCT. This encodes CSVLGGGLAPEAFS.

V is TRBV9 and J is TRBJ2-7; D is undetermined. The CDR3 length is 14 residues. Trimming shortened V by 0 bases and J by 2 bases, and 9 bases separated the two germline ends. The germline gives CDR1 SGDLS, CDR2 YYNGEE. In nucleotides, the CDR3 is TGTGCCAGCAGCGTAGGTCAGGCCCCCTACGAGCAGTACTTC. It specifies CASSVGQAPYEQYF. Full variable domain (outside the CDR3, taken from reference TRBV9 and TRBJ2-7): DSGVTQTPKHLITATGQRVTLRCSPRSGDLSVYWYQQSLDQGLQFLIQYYNGEERAKGNILERFSAQQFPDLHSELNLSSLELGDSALYFCASSVGQAPYEQYFGPGTRLTVT.

This chain connects TRBV19 to TRBJ1-2; the match to TRBD1 covers 7 bases. This CDR3 has 13 amino acids. Looked up from germline, CDR1 is LNHDA and CDR2 is SQIVND (reference sequence). Trimming removed 7 bases from V and 4 bases from J; junction bases left unmatched: 6. Here the CDR3 reads CASTLGQFYGYTF. CDR3 nucleotide sequence: TGTGCCAGTACCCTGGGACAGTTCTATGGCTACACCTTC.

The chain has TRBV7-9 and TRBJ2-7; the D gene is possibly TRBD1 (5 bases). The V end lost 8 bases, the J end lost 3 bases, and 17 bases lay between the germline ends. The germline V gene encodes CDR1 SEHNR and CDR2 FQNEAQ (reference sequence). CDR3 length equals 14 residues. The CDR3 DNA reads TGTGCCAGCGGCCTCCGGCCAGGGAACTACGAGCAGTACTTC. It is translated as CASGLRPGNYEQYF. The complete variable domain, with remaining parts taken from reference TRBV7-9 and TRBJ2-7, reads DTGVSQNPRHKITKRGQNVTFRCDPISEHNRLYWYRQTLGQGPEFLTYFQNEAQLEKSRLLSDRFSAERPKGSFSTLEIQRTEQGDSAMYLCASGLRPGNYEQYFGPGTRLTVT.

V usage is TRBV20-1 and J usage is TRBJ2-7, with D uncertain. Trimming stripped 2 bases from V and 0 bases from J, with 8 bases between. This CDR3 has 13 amino acids. Germline V gene data show CDR1 as DFQATT and CDR2 as SNEGSKA (reference sequence). For the CDR3, the DNA is TGCAGTGCTAGACAGGTTACCTCCTACGAGCAGTACTTC. It specifies CSARQVTSYEQYF.

The V and J genes are TRBV4-1 and TRBJ1-6, with D possibly TRBD1 on 6 matching bases. The length of the CDR3 is 19 residues. Trimming took 2 bases from V and 1 from J, leaving 18 bases between them. CDR1 and CDR2 from the germline V gene are MGHRA and YSYEKL. The CDR3 spells CASSQPPWIRGSYNSPLHF. The CDR3, as DNA: TGCGCCAGCAGCCAACCACCATGGATAAGGGGGTCCTATAATTCACCCCTCCACTTT.

The chain links TRBV12-5 to TRBJ1-2; no firm D call. The CDR3 has 12 residues. V dropped 5 bases and J dropped 8 bases, with 12 bases sitting between them. Germline CDR1 and CDR2: LGHNT and FRNRAP. CDR3 loop: CASGNPGSGYTF. The CDR3 region has the DNA TGTGCTAGTGGTAACCCCGGGAGCGGCTACACCTTC.